This T cell receptor beta chain was recovered during a study of T cells in Graves' hyperthyroidism and ophthalmopathy. About the study: Upon initial diagnosis and before any treatment, peripheral blood was collected.

What was amplified from RNA transcripts were TCR beta CDR3 regions. TCR CDR3 underwent first-round RT-PCR with the HTBI primer set. TCRdb redid the calling of the multiplex PCR reads with MiXCR, one entry per CDR3 protein. The sample lists hundreds of thousands of distinct CDR3 sequences, around 13% occurring once. This clonotype was counted at least ten times. The study left out patients who had uncontrolled infection, other autoimmune disease, pregnancy or lactation. Clinical symptoms, serum thyroxine and TRAb, thyroid ultrasound and orbital computed tomography were used for the diagnoses. CDR1 and CDR2 (germline): SGHAT, FQDESV (reference sequence). The CDR3 sequence is 14 residues long. The V and J ends lost 2 bases and 2 bases respectively, with 9 bases between them.

This receptor was identified in a woman aged 18-29 years with Graves' hyperthyroidism. This chain links TRBV11-1 with TRBJ2-5; D is undetermined. Sequencing was performed on blood. This chain's CDR3 is CASSLSIEQETQYF. The CDR3 bases are TGTGCCAGCAGCTTATCGATAGAACAAGAGACCCAGTACTTC.